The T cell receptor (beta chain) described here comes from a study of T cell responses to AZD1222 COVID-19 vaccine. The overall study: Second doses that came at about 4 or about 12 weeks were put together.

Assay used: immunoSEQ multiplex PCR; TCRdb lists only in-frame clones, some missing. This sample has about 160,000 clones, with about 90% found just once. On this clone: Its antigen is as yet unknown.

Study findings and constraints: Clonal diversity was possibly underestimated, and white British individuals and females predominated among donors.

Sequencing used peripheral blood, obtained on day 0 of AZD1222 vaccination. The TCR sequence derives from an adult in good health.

Written as DNA, the CDR3 is TGTGCCAGCAGTCCTGACAGCTATGGCTACACCTTC. Residues: CASSPDSYGYTF. The V call is TRBV6-5, the J call TRBJ1-2, with D possibly matching TRBD1 (5 bases). V lost 5 bases and J lost 4, with 8 bases in between. Germline V gene data show CDR1 as MNHEY and CDR2 as SVGAGI. The CDR3 spans 12 residues.